This T cell receptor (beta chain) was retrieved from a study of cytomegalovirus exposure and HLA in healthy donors (dated by TCRdb to 2016 to 2017). For the study in its entirety: In an earlier analysis of several hundred of the donors, 276 Gb of sequence data and about 110 million unique TCR beta sequences from 180 million or so T cells were reported. Besides the first cohort of some 670 subjects, a separate validation cohort made up of over 95 different subjects was used. Because of strong linkage in the cohort, roughly five DR-DQ haplotypes were treated as single units for association and clustering. Using immunosequencing, the study profiled T cell repertoires from some 670 subjects and related those repertoires to cytomegalovirus serostatus. The aim of the study was to test whether cataloging public T cell receptors could identify signatures of past pathogen exposure. A later genetic analysis used genome-wide SNP genotypes for about 65% of the roughly 700 donors, treating that subset as a discovery cohort. An early release that covered fewer than 800 HLA-typed donors contained 300 to 350 gigabases of sequencing data and tens of millions of unique TCR sequences. Every discovery cohort repertoire had been produced on one sequencing platform. Donor age, sex, ethnicity and CMV serostatus were compiled alongside the repertoire data. The study combined high-throughput TCR immunosequencing, statistical association of individual TCRs with disease status, and machine learning to predict cytomegalovirus infection status. Across 300 to 400 genotyped donors of the cohort, an average of about 220,000 unique TCR beta nucleotide sequences per donor were sequenced, and roughly a sixth of those sequences were non-productive. HLA typing covered class I and class II loci at four-digit resolution. To decide whether each TCR beta V gene segment behaved as functional or pseudogenic, an earlier analysis of 587 of the donors relied on high-throughput TCR beta sequencing. A later analysis re-examined previously published TCR beta repertoires from hundreds of donors and added high-resolution HLA genotyping to investigate patterns of TCR occurrence. Rather than drawing on any new phenotypic data, the later analysis identified candidate immune exposures from TCR beta sequences and the way those sequences occurred across donors. Of the 350 to 450 genotyped donors, more than 75% were placed in the genetic ancestry cluster associated with self-reported Caucasian donors. The number of typed donors differed by locus: 629-630 for A, B, C, DRB1 and DQB1; 522 for DQA1; approximately 600 for DPA1; and approximately 450 for DPB1.

Broad study findings and their caveats: In a later analysis, several top co-occurrence clusters were reported to appear linked to parvovirus B19, influenza, CMV and Epstein-Barr virus. The only immune exposure information available for the cohort was CMV serostatus. The study listed approximately 150 TCR beta chains as associated with cytomegalovirus. In a later analysis, HLA-associated TCR beta chains were found to be more clonally expanded and to have lower generation probabilities than equally common non-associated chains. A few of the identified cytomegalovirus-associated TCR beta chains were confirmed in vitro to be specific for cytomegalovirus antigens. It was suggested by the authors that the approach could potentially be generalized to other disease states and immunological phenotypes. A further reported finding was that TCR beta sequences accurately predicted the HLA-A and HLA-B alleles for most subjects in the first cohort. Compared with the 666-donor mean, donors in an Asian-associated ancestry cluster had fewer N-insertions in productive TCRs, according to a later genetic analysis. A later analysis found that TCR association rates varied across HLA loci, with DRB1 alleles showing the most associated TCRs and HLA-C alleles the fewest. A later genetic analysis associated a missense DCLRE1C variant with V-gene and J-gene trimming of TCR beta chains, and an independent cohort replicated the association. In a later analysis, most CMV-associated TCR beta chains were found to appear HLA-restricted, with HLA associations seemingly driven largely by CMV exposure. Roughly uniform sequencing depth across donors was assumed in presence/absence analyses, although this assumption may not hold. In both the original and validation cohorts, the classifier was reported to diagnose cytomegalovirus status with high specificity and sensitivity. Linkage disequilibrium might explain the correlated functional status among segregating V segments, but an unknown experimental factor could not be ruled out. Assigning TCR associations to individual alleles was difficult when HLA alleles, especially DR and DQ, strongly co-occurred. At a false discovery rate of 0.05, a later analysis linked 15,000 to 20,000 TCR beta sequences to specific HLA alleles. Most TCR sequences were observed very rarely across donors, whereas some public TCRs were present in many individuals. Because counts were too low, more than 15 rarely observed V segments, including chromosome 9 orphons, were left out of the earlier analysis of a few hundred of the donors. An earlier analysis of around 500 of the donors showed that most TCR beta V segments appeared in productive rearrangements either about 87% or about 30% of the time, which broadly matched IMGT annotations. Because HLA typing was missing for some donors at each locus, association tests included only the typed subset. The cohort was sequenced for TCR beta chains only, and without alpha or paired-chain data the features that could be detected were limited. Because the 87-base-pair reads could not distinguish some IMGT-functional V segments, including TRBV6-2 and TRBV6-3, those segments were excluded. The sequencing pipeline was judged likely to have produced a cluster of highly shared sequence variants as a technical artifact.

The library was produced with the immunoSEQ multiplex PCR assay. The multiplex PCR relied on a mix of 60 forward primers for TCR Vbeta segments and 13 reverse primers for TCR Jbeta segments. Amplification of the CDR3 region of rearranged TCR beta genes was performed with a multiplex PCR assay on genomic DNA. The amplified TCR beta libraries were sequenced on the Illumina HiSeq System as 87-base-pair reads. As for how the authors treated the data: In a later analysis, around 80 million unique TCR beta chains were counted across the roughly 610 repertoires, and about 9.9 million of these chains were shared by at least two donors. Raw reads were error-corrected and collapsed into unique sequences by a nearest-neighbor algorithm in which closely related sequences were merged to remove PCR and sequencing errors. Alignment of CDR3 sequences to IMGT reference sequences was used to assign V, D and J gene segments. For a sequence to be retained, a match of at least six nucleotides was required to both a V gene segment and a J gene segment. Rearrangements were called productive when the CDR3 lacked stop codons and stayed in frame with V and J; all others were non-productive. CDR3 was defined according to IMGT convention as the region running from the second conserved V-encoded cysteine to the conserved J-encoded phenylalanine. Sequences without an unambiguous match to a single V gene segment were excluded from the earlier analysis of about 600 of the donors. An earlier analysis of fewer than 750 of the donors classified V segments as functional when productive rearrangements were above 56.7% and as segregating when the standard deviation between donors was above 5%. To diagnose cytomegalovirus status from the catalog of TCR beta chain sequences, a statistical classification framework was built. A later analysis assigned V and J genes by comparing TCR nucleotide sequences with IMGT/GENE-DB human TR gene sequences. A later analysis assigned CDR3 sequences and most-parsimonious VDJ recombination scenarios with the TCRdist pipeline. In a later analysis, every TCR beta chain was defined by the combination of its CDR3 amino acid sequence and its V-gene family, and reads without a unique V-gene family were dropped. In a later analysis, several hundred highly shared, low-generation-probability nucleotide sequences were removed to address suspected cross-contamination and a sequencing artifact. A later analysis calculated a clonal expansion index for each public chain from normalized within-repertoire ranks of inferred template counts. A later analysis computed generation probabilities with a VDJ recombination model fitted to out-of-frame rearrangements, and checked the results against IGoR. In a later analysis, hypergeometric tests were used to score TCR-TCR, TCR-HLA and TCR-CMV co-occurrence, with a repertoire-size bias correction applied to TCR pairs. A later analysis estimated false discovery rates by permuting HLA or CMV assignments 20 times. In a later analysis, co-occurring TCRs were grouped using DBSCAN, and TCRdist sequence similarity was added for clustering within HLA-allele-positive subsets. For co-occurrence clustering, repertoires with fewer than 30,000 or more than 120,000 public chains were excluded, along with roughly 5 repertoires with anomalous nucleotide sharing. The table was pulled from immuneACCESS by TCRdb, which kept in-frame rearrangements only. Such tables lose some clones; where checked, under half of the loss comes from unresolved V genes, and the rest has no known cause. V and J calls and clone size are copied from that table; D and trimming were computed from the DNA. Counted in this sample were some 150,000 clones; roughly 9.4% of them appeared once. The ten largest make up 1.5% to 2% of the sample.

The cohort comprised 670 or so healthy bone marrow donors. Cohort members were all nominally healthy when sampled, although unrecorded immune exposures were likely present. The donor was CMV seronegative and belonged to the group of more than 300 seronegative cohort members. Each donor provided a peripheral blood sample, and peripheral blood mononuclear cells were used for TCR beta sequencing. Genomic DNA extraction from the blood cell samples was performed with the Qiagen DNeasy Blood Extraction Kit. Trimming removed 5 bases from V and 5 bases from J; the gene matches leave 7 bases unexplained. Taken from the germline V gene, the CDR1 and CDR2 loops are SGHNT and YENEEA. CDR3 length: 14 amino acids, cysteine to phenylalanine. Here the CDR3 DNA is all that survives: 42 bases in frame from base 1. With regard to this clone: The target of this receptor is not known. Per-nucleotide qualities are absent, and no much larger clonotype sits a single base away.

This receptor was obtained from a male donor in good health and CMV-seronegative. Material: PBMCs. The V and J segments used are TRBV11-3 and TRBJ2-7; 9 bases in the middle match TRBD1. The CDR3 is CASSPGTGIDEQYF. The sequence in DNA is TGTGCCAGCAGCCCGGGGACAGGGATCGACGAGCAGTACTTC.